The 16 T cell receptor beta chains presented below share a single source sample, sequenced in a study of cytomegalovirus exposure and HLA in healthy donors. A multiplex PCR was run with 60 Vbeta primers and 13 Jbeta primers. Profiled with immunoSEQ multiplex PCR; TCRdb holds only in-frame clones, not every one. The table lists approximately 80,000 clones. The sample consisted of PBMCs. The source of these receptors is a woman aged 25 to 39 in good health and CMV-seronegative.

The V and J genes are TRBV6-5 and TRBJ1-2, with TRBD1 matching 7 bases. After removal of 2 bases from V and 6 bases from J, the junction contained 3 bases not matched to a gene. The length of the CDR3 is 13 residues. Germline loops: CDR1 MNHEY, CDR2 SVGAGI. The CDR3 region has the DNA TGTGCCAGCAGTTACGACAGGGTCCATGGCTACACCTTC. This codes for CASSYDRVHGYTF.

The chain couples TRBV19 to TRBJ1-2; 10 positions match TRBD1. In germline, CDR1 is LNHDA, CDR2 SQIVND (reference sequence). V lost 5 bases and J lost 1; bases outside the gene matches: 10. This CDR3 has 17 residues. DNA for the CDR3: TGTGCCAGTAGTCCCCAGGGACAGGGGTTGATTAACTATGGCTACACCTTC. Protein product: CASSPQGQGLINYGYTF.

This sequence joins TRBV30 and TRBJ1-1; the D is unclear. The length of the CDR3 is 16 residues. Looked up from germline, CDR1 is GTSNPN and CDR2 is SVGIG (reference sequence). The V gene lost 3 bases and the J gene lost 0 bases, with 17 bases spanning the gap. The DNA of the CDR3 is TGTGCCTGGAGGGTGGTGGGAGCCCCCATGAACACTGAAGCTTTCTTT. It translates to CAWRVVGAPMNTEAFF.

The chain links TRBV18 to TRBJ2-1; 9 bases line up with TRBD1. The V and J ends lost 6 bases and 12 bases, in that order; junction bases with no gene match: 3. This CDR3 contains 11 residues. Per the germline V gene, CDR1 is KGHSH and CDR2 is LQKENI. CDR3 in amino acids: CASSPGQGQFF. The CDR3 region has the DNA TGTGCCAGCTCCCCGGGACAGGGGCAGTTCTTC.

V is TRBV27 and J is TRBJ2-7, with D perhaps TRBD1 (6 bases). V was cut by 6 bases and J by 2 bases, with 14 bases left in between. The CDR3 consists of 14 residues. The germline CDR1 and CDR2 sequences are MNHEY and SMNVEV (reference sequence). The CDR3 protein is CASSGTLPPYEQYF. The CDR3 DNA reads as TGTGCCAGCAGCGGGACACTGCCCCCCTACGAGCAGTACTTC.

The chain uses TRBV25-1 and TRBJ2-3, with D maybe TRBD2 (5 bases). Germline-derived CDR1 and CDR2 are MGHDK and SYGVNS. CDR3 length: 11 residues. V gave up 11 bases and J gave up 6 bases, with 12 bases separating them. The CDR3 protein is CAGGERDTQYF. CDR3 nucleotide sequence: TGTGCCGGAGGCGAGCGGGATACGCAGTATTTT.

The chain carries TRBV29-1 and TRBJ2-3; 12 bases fit TRBD2. V was pared by 5 bases and J by 1 base, with 10 bases of the junction left unmatched. Per germline, CDR1 SQVTM and CDR2 ANQGSEA. CDR3 size: 17 residues. In DNA form, the CDR3 reads TGCAGCGTTATGCTAGCGGGGGGGCCGGGTGGCACAGATACGCAGTATTTT. It translates to CSVMLAGGPGGTDTQYF.

The genes are TRBV11-2 and TRBJ1-1; TRBD1 agrees at 12 bases. Germline V gives CDR1 SGHAT, CDR2 FQNNGV. The CDR3 sequence is 15 residues long. J lost 10 bases, V lost 6 bases, and 12 bases had no gene match. The CDR3 is CASRGTPGQGALAFF. As DNA, the CDR3 is TGTGCCAGCAGGGGGACACCGGGACAGGGGGCGTTAGCTTTCTTT.

The V call is TRBV6-6, the J call TRBJ1-1, with TRBD1 matching over 9 bases. V dropped 3 bases and J dropped 5; count of bases not matched to a gene: 7. The CDR3 is 15 amino acids. CDR1 is MNHNY and CDR2 is SVGAGI in the germline V gene (reference sequence). The CDR3 region is CASSYTGGATTEAFF. In DNA form, the CDR3 reads TGTGCCAGCAGTTATACAGGGGGCGCAACTACTGAAGCTTTCTTT.

V is TRBV30 and J is TRBJ2-4; TRBD1 aligns across 8 bases. The CDR3 has 15 residues. The germline V gene has CDR1 GTSNPN and CDR2 SVGIG (reference sequence). J gave up 3 bases and V 3 bases, and 7 bases lay outside the gene matches. CDR3 coding DNA: TGTGCCTGGAGCTTACAGGGGGATGGCAAAAACATTCAGTACTTC. Protein sequence: CAWSLQGDGKNIQYF.

The J gene is TRBJ2-1, the V gene TRBV5-6; D might be TRBD1 (5 bases). CDR1 and CDR2 from the germline V gene are SGHDT and YYEEEE. CDR3 size: 16 residues. The V and J ends lost 0 bases and 7 bases respectively, with 17 bases between them. The CDR3 nucleotides read TGTGCCAGCAGCTTGGAAAAGGGGAATGTGTTGAATGAGCAGTTCTTC. As protein: CASSLEKGNVLNEQFF. Full variable domain (rest looked up from reference TRBV5-6 and TRBJ2-1): DAGVTQSPTHLIKTRGQQVTLRCSPKSGHDTVSWYQQALGQGPQFIFQYYEEEERQRGNFPDRFSGHQFPNYSSELNVNALLLGDSALYLCASSLEKGNVLNEQFFGPGTRLTVL.

V is TRBV30 and J is TRBJ1-1; no reliable D call. V lost 0 bases, J lost 10 bases, and 12 bases lay in between. CDR3 size: 12 residues. CDR1 and CDR2 (germline): GTSNPN, SVGIG (reference sequence). Written as DNA, the CDR3 is TGTGCCTGGAGTGTGGGCAGCCTATCAGCTTTCTTT. Translating it yields CAWSVGSLSAFF. The full variable domain, completed using reference TRBV30 and TRBJ1-1, is SQTIHQWPATLVQPVGSPLSLECTVEGTSNPNLYWYRQAAGRGLQLLFYSVGIGQISSEVPQNLSASRPQDRQFILSSKKLLLSDSGFYLCAWSVGSLSAFFGQGTRLTVV.

The chain couples TRBV4-2 to TRBJ2-2, with D possibly TRBD2 on 5 matching bases. Deletions cut 0 bases from V and 0 bases from J, with 11 bases between. Germline V CDR1 and CDR2: LGHNA, YNFKEQ. The length of the CDR3 is 17 residues. The CDR3 loop reads CASSQDKQRANTGELFF. The CDR3 DNA sequence: TGTGCCAGCAGCCAAGATAAACAGAGGGCGAACACCGGGGAGCTGTTTTTT.

CDR3 sequence (DNA): TGTGCCAGTAGTATTTCCTTCAGCATCGGGTCCAAAAACATTCAGTACTTC. Encoded protein: CASSISFSIGSKNIQYF. This chain joins TRBV19 and TRBJ2-4; D unclear. Germline CDR1 is LNHDA and CDR2 is SQIVND (reference sequence). V lost 3 bases, J lost 2 bases, and 17 bases lay in between. The CDR3 contains 17 residues.

V usage is TRBV18 and J usage is TRBJ2-2; the D gene is possibly TRBD1 (7 bases). V was trimmed by 2 bases and J by 5 bases, leaving 15 bases between them. Germline assignment: CDR1 KGHSH and CDR2 LQKENI. The CDR3 covers 16 residues. As DNA, the CDR3 is TGTGCCAGCTCACCATCAGAGGCAGGGGGGACCGGGGAGCTGTTTTTT. Amino acids: CASSPSEAGGTGELFF.

The genes are TRBV30 and TRBJ2-2; the D is unclear. The CDR3 has 13 amino acids. Germline CDR1 reads GTSNPN; CDR2 reads SVGIG (reference sequence). V was pared by 3 bases and J by 0 bases, with 5 bases between. CDR3: CAWRYANTGELFF. Here the CDR3 DNA reads TGTGCCTGGAGATATGCGAACACCGGGGAGCTGTTTTTT.